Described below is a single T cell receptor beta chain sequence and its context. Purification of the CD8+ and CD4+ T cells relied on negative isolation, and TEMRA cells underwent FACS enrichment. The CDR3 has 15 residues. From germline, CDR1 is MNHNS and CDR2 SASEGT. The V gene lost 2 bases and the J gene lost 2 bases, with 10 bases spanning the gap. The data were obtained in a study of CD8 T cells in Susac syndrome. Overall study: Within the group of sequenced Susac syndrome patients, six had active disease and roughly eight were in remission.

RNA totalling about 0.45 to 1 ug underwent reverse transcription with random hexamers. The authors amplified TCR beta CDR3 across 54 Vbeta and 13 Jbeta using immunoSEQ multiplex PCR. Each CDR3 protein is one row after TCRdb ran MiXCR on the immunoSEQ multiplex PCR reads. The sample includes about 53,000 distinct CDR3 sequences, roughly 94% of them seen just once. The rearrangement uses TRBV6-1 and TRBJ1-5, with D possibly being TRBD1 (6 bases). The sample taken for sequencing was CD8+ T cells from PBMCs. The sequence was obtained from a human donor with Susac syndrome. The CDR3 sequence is CASSEQGRGNQPQHF. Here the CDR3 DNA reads TGTGCCAGCAGTGAACAGGGGCGCGGCAATCAGCCCCAGCATTTT.